This note documents a single T cell receptor (beta chain) sequence. The protocol was immunoSEQ multiplex PCR, while the TCRdb copy is restricted to in-frame clones and leaves out a portion. The sample lists 15,000 or so clones; under 75% were seen once. The data derive from a study of radiotherapy plus CTLA-4 blockade in lung cancer. Germline V lookup: CDR1 KGHSH, CDR2 LQKENI. V was cut by 5 bases and J by 7 bases, with 15 bases left in between. The length of the CDR3 is 14 residues. The source material was peripheral blood, sampled from a patient treated with radiotherapy plus ipilimumab. The TCR was taken from a human donor with non-small cell lung cancer whose response to radiotherapy plus ipilimumab could not be evaluated. V usage is TRBV18 and J usage is TRBJ1-3, with D possibly matching TRBD1 (6 bases). The CDR3 bases are TGTGCCAGCTCATTACAGGGAGCTACGAACACCATATATTTT. It specifies CASSLQGATNTIYF.